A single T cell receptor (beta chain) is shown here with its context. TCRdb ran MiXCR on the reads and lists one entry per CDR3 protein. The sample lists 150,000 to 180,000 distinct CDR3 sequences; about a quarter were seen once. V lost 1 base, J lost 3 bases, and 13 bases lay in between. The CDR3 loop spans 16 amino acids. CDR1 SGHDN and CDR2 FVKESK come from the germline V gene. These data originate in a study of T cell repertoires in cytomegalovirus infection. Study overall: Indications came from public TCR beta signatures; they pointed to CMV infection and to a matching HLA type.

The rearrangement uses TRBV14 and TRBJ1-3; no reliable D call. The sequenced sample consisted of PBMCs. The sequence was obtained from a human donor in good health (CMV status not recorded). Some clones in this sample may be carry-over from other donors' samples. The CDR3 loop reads CASSQARRTDGNTIYF. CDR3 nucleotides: TGTGCCAGCAGCCAAGCCCGGAGGACGGATGGAAACACCATATATTTT.